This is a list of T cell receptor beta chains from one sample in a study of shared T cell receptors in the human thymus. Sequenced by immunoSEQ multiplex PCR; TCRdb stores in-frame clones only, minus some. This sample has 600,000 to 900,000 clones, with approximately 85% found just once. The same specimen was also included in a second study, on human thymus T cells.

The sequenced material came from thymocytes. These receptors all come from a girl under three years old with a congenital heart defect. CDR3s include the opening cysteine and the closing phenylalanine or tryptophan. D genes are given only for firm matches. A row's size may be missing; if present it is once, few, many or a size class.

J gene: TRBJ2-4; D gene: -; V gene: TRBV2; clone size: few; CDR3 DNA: TGTGCCAGCAGTGCATACTTAGCCAAAAACATTCAGTACTTC; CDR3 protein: CASSAYLAKNIQYF
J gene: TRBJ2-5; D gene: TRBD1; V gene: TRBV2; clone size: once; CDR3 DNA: TGTGCCAGCTATCCCTTGGACAGGGGGCAAGAGACCCAGTACTTC; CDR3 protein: CASYPLDRGQETQYF
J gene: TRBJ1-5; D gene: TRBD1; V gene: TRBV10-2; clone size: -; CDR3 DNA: TGCGCCAGCAGTACAGGGGGCCGGCAGCCCCAGCATTTT; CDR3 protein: CASSTGGRQPQHF
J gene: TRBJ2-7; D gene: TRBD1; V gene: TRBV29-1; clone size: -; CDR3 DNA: TGCAGCGCCATCAGCGGGACAGGGCCTTACGAGCAGTACTTC; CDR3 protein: CSAISGTGPYEQYF
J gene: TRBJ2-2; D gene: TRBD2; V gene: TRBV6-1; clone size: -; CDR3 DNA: TGTGCCAGCATGTGGCGGGGGGGCAACACCGGGGAGCTGTTTTTT; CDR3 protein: CASMWRGGNTGELFF
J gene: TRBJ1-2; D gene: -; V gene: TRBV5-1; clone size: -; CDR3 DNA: TGCGCCAGCAGCTTGGGCCAGGGAGGCTATGGCTACACCTTC; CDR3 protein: CASSLGQGGYGYTF
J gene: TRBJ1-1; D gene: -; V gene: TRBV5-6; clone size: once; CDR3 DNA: TGTGCCAGCAGCCGGGGGGGGACTGAAGCTTTCTTT; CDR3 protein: CASSRGGTEAFF
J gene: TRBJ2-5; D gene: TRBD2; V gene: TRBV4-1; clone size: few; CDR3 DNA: TGCGCCAGCAGCCAAGTACGACTAGCGGGGCAAGAGACCCAGTACTTC; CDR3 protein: CASSQVRLAGQETQYF
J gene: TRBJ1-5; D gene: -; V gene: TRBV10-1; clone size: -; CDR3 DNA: TGCGCCAGCAGTGGTTGGGGAGCCCAGCATTTT; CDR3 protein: CASSGWGAQHF
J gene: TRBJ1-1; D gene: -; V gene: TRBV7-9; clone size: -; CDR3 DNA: TGTGCCAGCAGCCGGGGCAGGCGGGAAACGGTGGGTGAAGCTTTCTTT; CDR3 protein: CASSRGRRETVGEAFF
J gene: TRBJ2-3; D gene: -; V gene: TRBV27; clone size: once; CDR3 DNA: TGTGCCAGCAGTTTTGGCGGAGGCACAGATACGCAGTATTTT; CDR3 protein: CASSFGGGTDTQYF
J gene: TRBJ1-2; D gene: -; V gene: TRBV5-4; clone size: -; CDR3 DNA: TGTGCCAGCAGCCGGGGGAAATATGGCTACACCTTC; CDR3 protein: CASSRGKYGYTF
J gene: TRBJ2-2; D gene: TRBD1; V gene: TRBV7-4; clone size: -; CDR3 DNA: TGTGCCAGCAGCTTAAGGGGGGGGACAGGGGCAAACACCGGGGAGCTGTTTTTT; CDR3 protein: CASSLRGGTGANTGELFF
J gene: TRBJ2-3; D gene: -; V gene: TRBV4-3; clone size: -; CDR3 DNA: TGCGCCAGCAGCCAACAGGGCAGGGCAGATACGCAGTATTTT; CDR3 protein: CASSQQGRADTQYF
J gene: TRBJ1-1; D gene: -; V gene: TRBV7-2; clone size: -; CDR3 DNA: TGTGCCAGCAGCTTCGTCTCAGGTGAAGCTTTCTTT; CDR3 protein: CASSFVSGEAFF
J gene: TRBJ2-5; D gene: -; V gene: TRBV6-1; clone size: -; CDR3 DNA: TGTGCCAGCAGGCGGGTTTTGGGGATGGAGACCCAGTACTTC; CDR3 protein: CASRRVLGMETQYF